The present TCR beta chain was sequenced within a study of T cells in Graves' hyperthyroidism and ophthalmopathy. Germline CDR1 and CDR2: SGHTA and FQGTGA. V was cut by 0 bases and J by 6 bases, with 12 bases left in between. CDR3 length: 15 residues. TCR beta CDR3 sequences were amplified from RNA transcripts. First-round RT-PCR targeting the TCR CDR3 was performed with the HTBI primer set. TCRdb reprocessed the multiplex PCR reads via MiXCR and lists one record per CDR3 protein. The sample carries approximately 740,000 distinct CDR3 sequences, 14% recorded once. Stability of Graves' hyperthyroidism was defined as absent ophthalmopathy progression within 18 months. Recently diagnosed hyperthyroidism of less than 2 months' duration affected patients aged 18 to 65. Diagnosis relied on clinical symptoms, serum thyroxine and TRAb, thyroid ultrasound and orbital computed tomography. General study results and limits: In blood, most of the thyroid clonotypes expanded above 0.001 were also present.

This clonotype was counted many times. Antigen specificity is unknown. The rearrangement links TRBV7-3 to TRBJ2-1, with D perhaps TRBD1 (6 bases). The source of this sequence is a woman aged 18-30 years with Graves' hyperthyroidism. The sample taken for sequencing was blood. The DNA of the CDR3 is TGTGCCAGCAGCTTAACGGACTGGGACATCAATGAGCAGTTCTTC. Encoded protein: CASSLTDWDINEQFF.